The 2 T cell receptor beta chains listed next were all sequenced from one sample in a study of cytomegalovirus exposure and HLA in healthy donors. PCR was performed using 60 Vbeta and 13 Jbeta primers. Generated by immunoSEQ multiplex PCR, the TCRdb table keeps only in-frame clones and is missing some. The sample lists about 110,000 clones, about 70% occurring once. Sequencing input: PBMCs. The source is a boy under 18 in good health and CMV-seronegative.

The J gene is TRBJ1-6, the V gene TRBV30, with unresolved D. CDR1 and CDR2 from the germline V gene are GTSNPN and SVGIG (reference sequence). V was clipped by 3 bases and J by 0 bases, with 15 bases between them. CDR3 length: 17 residues. DNA of the CDR3: TGTGCCTGGAGGACCGGGGTATTGAGCTCCTATAATTCACCCCTCCACTTT. Protein product: CAWRTGVLSSYNSPLHF.

Here the CDR3 DNA reads TGTGCCAGCAGTCCCACGACAGGTGGGAACACTGAAGCTTTCTTT. Its translation is CASSPTTGGNTEAFF. This rearrangement joins TRBV6-1 to TRBJ1-1, with a weak D call TRBD1 (6 bases). V dropped 5 bases and J dropped 1 base, with 14 bases sitting between them. The CDR3 is 15 amino acids. The germline CDR1 and CDR2 sequences are MNHNS and SASEGT.